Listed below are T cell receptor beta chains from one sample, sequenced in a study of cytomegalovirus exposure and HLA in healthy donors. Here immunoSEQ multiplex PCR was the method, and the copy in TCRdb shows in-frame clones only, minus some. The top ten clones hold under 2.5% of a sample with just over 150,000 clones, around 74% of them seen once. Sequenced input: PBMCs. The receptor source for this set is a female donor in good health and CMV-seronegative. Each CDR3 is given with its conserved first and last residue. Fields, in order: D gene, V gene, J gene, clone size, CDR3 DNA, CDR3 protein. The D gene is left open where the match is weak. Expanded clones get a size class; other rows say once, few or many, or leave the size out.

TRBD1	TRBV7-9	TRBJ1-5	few	TGTGCCAGCAGCCAAGGGACAGATTTTTTCAATCAGCCCCAGCATTTT	CASSQGTDFFNQPQHF
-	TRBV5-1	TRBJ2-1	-	TGCGCCAGCAGCTTGGGTATGACTTACAATGAGCAGTTCTTC	CASSLGMTYNEQFF
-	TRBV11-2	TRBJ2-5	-	TGTGCCAGCAGCTACGGGACAACGCGGGAGACCCAGTACTTC	CASSYGTTRETQYF
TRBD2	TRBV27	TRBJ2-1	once	TGTGCCAGCAGTCGGCCGGGGGGGCCCAGCTCCTACAATGAGCAGTTCTTC	CASSRPGGPSSYNEQFF
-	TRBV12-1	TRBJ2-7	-	TGTGCCAGCAGCCCCCTTAGGACTAGCGGGAAGTTGTGCTCCTACGAGCAGTACTTC	CASSPLRTSGKLCSYEQYF
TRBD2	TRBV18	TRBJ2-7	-	TGTGCCAGCTCACCCGGACTAGCGGGAGAGCGGGTTGACGAGCAGTACTTC	CASSPGLAGERVDEQYF
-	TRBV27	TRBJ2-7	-	TGTGCCACTCGGACTGGGACCTACGAGCAGTACTTC	CATRTGTYEQYF
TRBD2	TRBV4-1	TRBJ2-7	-	TGCGCCAGCAGCCGCTTAACGGGACTAGCACGGGAGCAGTACTTC	CASSRLTGLAREQYF
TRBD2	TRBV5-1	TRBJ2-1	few	TGCGCCAGCAGCCCCGGGGGGGACAATGAGCAGTTCTTC	CASSPGGDNEQFF
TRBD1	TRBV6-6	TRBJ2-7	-	TGTGCCAGCAGTTCACCGAGGGACAGGCCCTACGAGCAGTACTTC	CASSSPRDRPYEQYF
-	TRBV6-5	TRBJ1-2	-	TGTGCCAGCAGTTACTCGACAGAGATTATGTATGGCTACACCTTC	CASSYSTEIMYGYTF
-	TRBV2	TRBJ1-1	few	TGTGCCAGCAGTAATGGGATTGGCAGGGGGAACACTGAAGCTTTCTTT	CASSNGIGRGNTEAFF
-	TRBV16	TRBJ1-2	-	TGTGCCAGCAGCCAATCAAACGGCTATGGCTACACCTTC	CASSQSNGYGYTF
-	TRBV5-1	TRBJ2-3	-	TGCGCCAGCAGCTCTACAGGATTCTACACAGATACGCAGTATTTT	CASSSTGFYTDTQYF
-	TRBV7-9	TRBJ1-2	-	TGTGCCAGCAGCTTATTCGGAGGACAGGGCTACACCTTC	CASSLFGGQGYTF
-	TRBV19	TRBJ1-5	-	TGTGCCAGTAGTATAACAGGCGTTAGCAATCAGCCCCAGCATTTT	CASSITGVSNQPQHF
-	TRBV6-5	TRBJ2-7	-	TGTGCCAGCAGTTACTCAGCTGAAAGCTCCTACGAGCAGTACTTC	CASSYSAESSYEQYF
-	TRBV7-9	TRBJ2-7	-	TGTGCCAGCAGTGATGGTGACACCTACGAGCAGTACTTC	CASSDGDTYEQYF
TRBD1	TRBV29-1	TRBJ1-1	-	TGCAGCGTTGGTCCAGGGGGCACTGAAGCTTTCTTT	CSVGPGGTEAFF
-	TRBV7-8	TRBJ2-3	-	TGTGCCAGCATTTACTCGGGAGTTACGACAGATACGCAGTATTTT	CASIYSGVTTDTQYF
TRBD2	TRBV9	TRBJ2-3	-	TGTGCCAGCAGCGCCTCAGGAAGCGGGAGGCCTTCGGATACGCAGTATTTT	CASSASGSGRPSDTQYF
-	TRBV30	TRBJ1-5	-	TGTGCCTGGGGAATCGGGATCAGCAATCAGCCCCAGCATTTT	CAWGIGISNQPQHF
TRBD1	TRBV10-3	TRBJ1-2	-	TGTGCCATCAGTTTGGAACAGGGGCCCTATGGCTACACCTTC	CAISLEQGPYGYTF
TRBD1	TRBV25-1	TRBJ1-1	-	TGTGCCAGCAAAACAGGGGGCGCCCCGGGGGCTTTCTTT	CASKTGGAPGAFF
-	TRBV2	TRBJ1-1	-	TGTGCCAGCAGTGAAGGGGTAGGCAGGTCGAACACTGAAGCTTTCTTT	CASSEGVGRSNTEAFF
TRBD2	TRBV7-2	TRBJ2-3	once	TGTGCCAGCAGCGAAGTCCTCGGGCTAGCGGCAGATACGCAGTATTTT	CASSEVLGLAADTQYF
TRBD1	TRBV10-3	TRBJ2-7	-	TGTGCCATCAGTGTGACAGGGAGCTCCTACGAGCAGTACTTC	CAISVTGSSYEQYF
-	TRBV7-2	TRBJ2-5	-	TGTGCCAGCAGCTTACTAAACTGGCAAGAGACCCAGTACTTC	CASSLLNWQETQYF
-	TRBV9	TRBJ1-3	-	TGTGCCAGCAGCGGAGAACAGGGAAGACGTGGAAACACCATATATTTT	CASSGEQGRRGNTIYF
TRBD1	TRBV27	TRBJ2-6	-	TGTGCCAGCAGGGCCGGGACAGGGTCTTCCGGGGCCAACGTCCTGACTTTC	CASRAGTGSSGANVLTF
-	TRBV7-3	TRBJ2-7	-	TGTGCCAGCAGCTTAACGGCTCAGAGGGAGCAGTACTTC	CASSLTAQREQYF
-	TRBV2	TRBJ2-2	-	TGTGCCAGCACCCCGGGAAGTTTGAACACCGGGGAGCTGTTTTTT	CASTPGSLNTGELFF
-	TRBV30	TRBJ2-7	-	TGTGCCTGTTTTCAGGGAAGGTACGAGCAGTACTTC	CACFQGRYEQYF
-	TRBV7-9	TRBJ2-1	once	TGTGCCGGGGCCGACAATGAGCAGTTCTTC	CAGADNEQFF
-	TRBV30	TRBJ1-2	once	TGTGCCTGGAGTGTAGGTTGGGGCGGCTACACCTTC	CAWSVGWGGYTF
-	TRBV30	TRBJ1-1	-	TGTGCCTGGAGTAGGGCGGGTGAAGCTTTCTTT	CAWSRAGEAFF
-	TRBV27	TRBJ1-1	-	TGTGCCAGCAGTTTATCGACTCACCGTCCGAACACTGAAGCTTTCTTT	CASSLSTHRPNTEAFF
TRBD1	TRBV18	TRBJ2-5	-	TGTGCCAGCTCACCACTGGGACAGGGGAACCAAGAGACCCAGTACTTC	CASSPLGQGNQETQYF
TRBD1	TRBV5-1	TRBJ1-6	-	TGCGCCAGCAGCTTGGGGGGACAGGTAGCACCCCTCCACTTT	CASSLGGQVAPLHF
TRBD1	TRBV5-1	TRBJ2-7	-	TGCGCCAGCAGCTGGGACAGATCCTCCTACGAGCAGTACTTC	CASSWDRSSYEQYF
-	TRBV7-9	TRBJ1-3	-	TGTGCCAGCAGCTTCTCCTGGACGGGGAACTCTGGAAACACCATATATTTT	CASSFSWTGNSGNTIYF
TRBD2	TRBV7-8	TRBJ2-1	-	TGTGCCAGCAGCTTAGTCGCGACTAGCGCCTATGAGCAGTTCTTC	CASSLVATSAYEQFF
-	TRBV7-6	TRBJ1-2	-	TGTGCCAGCAGCTTATATGGAGGGCTGGGCTATGGCTACACCTTC	CASSLYGGLGYGYTF
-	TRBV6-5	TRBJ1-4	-	TGTGCCAGCAGTTACTCGATGTCAGGAGGGGAAAAACTGTTTTTT	CASSYSMSGGEKLFF
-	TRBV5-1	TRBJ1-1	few	TGCGCCAGCAGCCACGGCCATGAGGGAGGCACTGAAGCTTTCTTT	CASSHGHEGGTEAFF
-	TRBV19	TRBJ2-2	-	TGTGCCGGTAGTATCTCTGTAGGGGTCGGGGAGCTGTTTTTT	CAGSISVGVGELFF
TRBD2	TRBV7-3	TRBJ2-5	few	TGTGCCAGCAGCTTAGTCGGGGGGACTAGCGGAGAGACCCAGTACTTC	CASSLVGGTSGETQYF
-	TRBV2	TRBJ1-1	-	TGTGCCAGCAGTGACTCCAGGGGTAGGAACACTGAAGCTTTCTTT	CASSDSRGRNTEAFF
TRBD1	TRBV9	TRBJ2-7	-	TGTGCCAGCAGCATGTATGACAGGGGTTCCTACGAGCAGTACTTC	CASSMYDRGSYEQYF
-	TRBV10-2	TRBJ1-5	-	TGCGCCAGCAAGGTGGGGGGGGACAATCAGCCCCAGCATTTT	CASKVGGDNQPQHF
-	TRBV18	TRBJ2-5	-	TGTGCCAGCTCACCACCGATGGCCCGAATGGCGACCCAGTACTTC	CASSPPMARMATQYF
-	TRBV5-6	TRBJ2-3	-	TGTGCCAGCAGCGGGGGGACAGTGAGCACAGATACGCAGTATTTT	CASSGGTVSTDTQYF
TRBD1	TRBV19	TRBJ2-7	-	TGTGCCAGTAGTATCGCAGGGGGCTACGAGCAGTACTTC	CASSIAGGYEQYF
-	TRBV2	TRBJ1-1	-	TGTGCCCCCAGACAGAGAGGTTCGAACACTGAAGCTTTCTTT	CAPRQRGSNTEAFF
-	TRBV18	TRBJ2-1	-	TGTGCCAGCTCACCAGACTCAACGTGGGATGAGCAGTTCTTC	CASSPDSTWDEQFF